This is a list of T cell receptor beta chains from one sample in a study of OX40 agonist ivuxolimab in advanced cancers. The assay was immunoSEQ multiplex PCR, and TCRdb's table has in-frame clones only and misses some. The repertoire includes around 34,000 clones, 80% to 90% of them detected once, and around 43% sits in the top ten. Sequencing was performed on CD4+ or CD8+ T cells sorted from blood, taken in a trial of the OX40 agonist ivuxolimab. The receptors were gathered from an adult with an advanced solid tumor such as melanoma, head and neck, liver or kidney cancer. Each CDR3 is given with its conserved first and last residue. Fields, in order: CDR3 protein, CDR3 DNA, V gene, J gene, D gene, clone size. The D gene is left open where the match is weak. Clone size is given for some rows only: seen once, a few or many times, or a class if the clone is expanded.

cdr3_aa: CASSYRADTDTQYF; cdr3_nt: TGTGCCAGCAGTTACCGGGCAGACACAGATACGCAGTATTTT; v_call: TRBV6-5; j_call: TRBJ2-3; d_call: NA; clone_size: NA
cdr3_aa: CASSLVGSNSPLHF; cdr3_nt: TGTGCCAGCAGCTTGGTGGGGTCTAATTCACCCCTCCACTTT; v_call: TRBV5-4; j_call: TRBJ1-6; d_call: NA; clone_size: NA
cdr3_aa: CASSYRTGVTDTQYF; cdr3_nt: TGTGCCAGCAGCTACCGGACAGGGGTCACAGATACGCAGTATTTT; v_call: TRBV7-9; j_call: TRBJ2-3; d_call: TRBD1; clone_size: NA
cdr3_aa: CASSFGGITHEQYF; cdr3_nt: TGTGCCAGCAGTTTTGGGGGCATCACCCACGAGCAGTACTTC; v_call: TRBV27; j_call: TRBJ2-7; d_call: NA; clone_size: NA
cdr3_aa: CASSISVLGQGMPYEQYF; cdr3_nt: TGTGCCAGTAGTATATCAGTTCTCGGGCAGGGGATGCCCTACGAGCAGTACTTC; v_call: TRBV19; j_call: TRBJ2-7; d_call: NA; clone_size: NA
cdr3_aa: CASSYGNQETQYF; cdr3_nt: TGTGCCAGCAGTTACGGCAATCAAGAGACCCAGTACTTC; v_call: TRBV6-5; j_call: TRBJ2-5; d_call: NA; clone_size: NA
cdr3_aa: CASSDGLAGEETQYF; cdr3_nt: TGTGCCAGCAGTGACGGGCTAGCGGGGGAAGAGACCCAGTACTTC; v_call: TRBV2; j_call: TRBJ2-5; d_call: TRBD2; clone_size: NA
cdr3_aa: CASSLREVEKDTQYF; cdr3_nt: TGTGCCAGCAGCTTGAGGGAGGTGGAAAAGGATACGCAGTATTTT; v_call: TRBV4-2; j_call: TRBJ2-3; d_call: NA; clone_size: NA
cdr3_aa: CASSLDGSGGVYEQYF; cdr3_nt: TGTGCCAGCAGCTTGGACGGTAGCGGGGGGGTCTACGAGCAGTACTTC; v_call: TRBV5-4; j_call: TRBJ2-7; d_call: TRBD2; clone_size: NA
cdr3_aa: CASSSGLAESYEQYF; cdr3_nt: TGTGCCAGCAGCTCCGGACTAGCGGAGTCCTACGAGCAGTACTTC; v_call: TRBV7-2; j_call: TRBJ2-7; d_call: TRBD2; clone_size: NA
cdr3_aa: CASSQVQGTGSGSQETQYF; cdr3_nt: TGCGCCAGCAGCCAAGTTCAAGGTACGGGGTCTGGGTCCCAAGAGACCCAGTACTTC; v_call: TRBV4-1; j_call: TRBJ2-5; d_call: NA; clone_size: once
cdr3_aa: CASSLSGTYAYEQYF; cdr3_nt: TGCGCCAGCAGCTTATCCGGGACGTATGCCTACGAGCAGTACTTC; v_call: TRBV4-1; j_call: TRBJ2-7; d_call: NA; clone_size: NA
cdr3_aa: CASSQTFYEQYF; cdr3_nt: TGTGCCAGCAGCCAAACATTCTACGAGCAGTACTTC; v_call: TRBV27; j_call: TRBJ2-7; d_call: NA; clone_size: NA
cdr3_aa: CASRGLYTEAFF; cdr3_nt: TGTGCCAGCAGGGGGTTGTACACTGAAGCTTTCTTT; v_call: TRBV27; j_call: TRBJ1-1; d_call: NA; clone_size: NA
cdr3_aa: CASRGLRLAGVFGYNEQFF; cdr3_nt: TGCGCCAGCCGGGGCTTGAGGCTAGCGGGGGTTTTCGGCTACAATGAGCAGTTCTTC; v_call: TRBV10-1; j_call: TRBJ2-1; d_call: TRBD2; clone_size: NA
cdr3_aa: CASSLLDRGRTEAFF; cdr3_nt: TGTGCCAGCAGCCTCCTTGACAGGGGGCGAACTGAAGCTTTCTTT; v_call: TRBV27; j_call: TRBJ1-1; d_call: TRBD1; clone_size: NA
cdr3_aa: CASSFLTGDYYGYTF; cdr3_nt: TGTGCCAGCAGCTTTCTCACAGGGGACTACTATGGCTACACCTTC; v_call: TRBV5-5; j_call: TRBJ1-2; d_call: TRBD1; clone_size: NA
cdr3_aa: CATPKPGQGCDEQYF; cdr3_nt: TGTGCCACCCCTAAGCCGGGACAGGGATGCGACGAGCAGTACTTC; v_call: TRBV28; j_call: TRBJ2-7; d_call: TRBD1; clone_size: NA
cdr3_aa: CASSLEVRGVFSGANVLTF; cdr3_nt: TGTGCCAGCAGCTTAGAAGTCCGGGGGGTCTTTTCTGGGGCCAACGTCCTGACTTTC; v_call: TRBV7-8; j_call: TRBJ2-6; d_call: TRBD2; clone_size: NA
cdr3_aa: CASSHGATGISYEQYF; cdr3_nt: TGTGCCAGCAGCCACGGGGCGACAGGAATCTCCTACGAGCAGTACTTC; v_call: TRBV14; j_call: TRBJ2-7; d_call: NA; clone_size: NA
cdr3_aa: CASSLDRSSYNEQFF; cdr3_nt: TGTGCCAGCAGCTTGGACAGGAGCTCCTACAATGAGCAGTTCTTC; v_call: TRBV11-1; j_call: TRBJ2-1; d_call: TRBD1; clone_size: NA
cdr3_aa: CSAIEQYGYTF; cdr3_nt: TGCAGTGCTATTGAGCAATATGGCTACACCTTC; v_call: TRBV20-1; j_call: TRBJ1-2; d_call: NA; clone_size: NA
cdr3_aa: CASSEGPVSYGYTF; cdr3_nt: TGTGCCAGCAGTGAGGGACCCGTGTCCTATGGCTACACCTTC; v_call: TRBV2; j_call: TRBJ1-2; d_call: NA; clone_size: NA
cdr3_aa: CASSQDKGTGLGTDTQYF; cdr3_nt: TGCGCCAGCAGCCAAGACAAGGGGACGGGGCTTGGTACAGATACGCAGTATTTT; v_call: TRBV4-3; j_call: TRBJ2-3; d_call: NA; clone_size: NA
cdr3_aa: CASSASSYNEQFF; cdr3_nt: TGTGCCAGCAGCGCGAGCTCCTACAATGAGCAGTTCTTC; v_call: TRBV11-2; j_call: TRBJ2-1; d_call: NA; clone_size: NA
cdr3_aa: CASSSAGGRETQYF; cdr3_nt: TGTGCCAGCAGCTCAGCGGGGGGAAGAGAGACCCAGTACTTC; v_call: TRBV7-6; j_call: TRBJ2-5; d_call: TRBD2; clone_size: NA
cdr3_aa: CASSPPPGLAEDNEQFF; cdr3_nt: TGTGCCAGCAGCCCGCCCCCGGGACTAGCGGAAGACAATGAGCAGTTCTTC; v_call: TRBV7-9; j_call: TRBJ2-1; d_call: TRBD2; clone_size: NA
cdr3_aa: CASSSGQGALGVQETQYF; cdr3_nt: TGTGCCAGCAGCTCGGGACAGGGGGCCTTAGGAGTCCAAGAGACCCAGTACTTC; v_call: TRBV11-2; j_call: TRBJ2-5; d_call: TRBD1; clone_size: NA